The T cell receptor beta chain under discussion was sequenced for a study of T cell clonotyping in hematopoietic cell transplantation (dated by TCRdb to about 2021). Turning to the overall study: Pretransplant samples from recipients were collected after cytoreduction. Recruitment of patients ran from 2015 to early 2017, and follow-up continued until September 2020 or until death. A total of 135 blood samples were collected in the study from some 40 consecutive transplant recipients and their related donors. The investigation overall reported the following: After transplant, TCR diversity in recipients dropped, and pathologically expanded clonotypes climbed progressively between day 30 and day 180. Only a small fraction of recipient repertoires overlapped donor repertoires, with over 97% appearing de novo at the given depth. Broader TCR repertoire diversity after transplant was predicted by Inverse Simpson Index values from donors and from recipients before transplant. The sample size was limited, and because cells were not sorted, the contributions of CD4 and CD8 repertoires could not be separated.

The sample's time point label, in plain terms: recipient sample about 28 days before transplant, after cytoreduction. Blood samples were obtained from recipients approximately 28 days before transplant and at days 30, 100 and 180 after transplant. Nuclei Lysis Solution was used to extract genomic DNA from fresh or cryopreserved unfractionated peripheral blood mononuclear cells. TCR beta CDR3 regions were amplified from genomic DNA with the immunoSEQ assay, a bias-controlled multiplex PCR using V- and J-specific primers. A second PCR step added a proprietary barcode and Illumina adapter sequences to the CDR3 amplicons. CDR3 libraries were sequenced on an Illumina MiSeq instrument. As for how the authors treated the data: immunoSEQ Analyzer 3.0 was used for export and quality control, with R Bioconductor and Immunarch used for downstream analyses. Repertoire metrics were calculated using only productive rearrangements within the normalized downsampled data set. In the normalized cohort, a clonotype counted as pathologically expanded if the clonotype was larger than 5 templates. The Inverse Simpson Index was used to measure repertoire diversity. CMV-specificity analyses were carried out on the non-normalized data set to capture all clonotypes. In its TCRdb copy, this immuneACCESS table keeps in-frame sequences only and misses some clones. Where compared with another copy, unresolved V genes explain less than half of these, and the others have no known cause. V and J calls plus clone size are reproduced from that table; the DNA served to infer D and trimming. Across this sample there are 29,000 or so clones, with 60% to 85% seen only once. Less than 7% of the sample rests with the top ten.

For this clone: Its cognate antigen has yet to be identified. No base quality information exists; no much larger clone differs at one position.

In the germline V gene, CDR1 corresponds to MNHEY and CDR2 to SVGAGI. Trimming at the junction amounts to 5 bases on V and 9 bases on J, and the germline ends lie 11 bases apart. Counted from cysteine to phenylalanine, this CDR3 has 12 amino acids. Only CDR3 DNA remains: 36 bases, in frame from the first base. The chain employs TRBV6-5 and TRBJ2-1; the D gene lacks a confident call. The material sequenced was peripheral blood mononuclear cells, taken before stem cell transplant. The receptor's source is a woman in her twenties or thirties with chronic myeloid leukemia. Some clones in this sample may be carry-over from other donors' samples. The DNA sequence is given as TGTGCCAGCAGTACAACGGCTGCTGAGCAGTTCTTC. Its translation is CASSTTAAEQFF.